The 13 T cell receptor beta chains given below trace back to one sample, sequenced in a study of draining lymph node invasion in breast cancer. MiXCR, run by TCRdb on the bulk RNA-seq reads, gives a single entry per CDR3 protein. The table has about 3,500 distinct CDR3 sequences, around three quarters seen once; the top ten hold more than 1.5%. Sorting for CD4+ CD45RA- CD25- cells yielded memory conventional CD4 T cells. The sequenced sample was sorted memory CD4+ effector T cells from a lymph node. The receptor source for this set is a female donor with luminal breast cancer.

This clonotype has more than one count but fewer than ten. The chain carries TRBV19 and TRBJ2-6; unclear D gene. The CDR3 length is 15 residues. V shed 4 bases and J shed 1 base, with 8 bases lying between them. Germline assignment: CDR1 LNHDA and CDR2 SQIVND (reference sequence). The CDR3 here is CASSSDGSGANVLTF. CDR3 bases: TGTGCCAGTAGTAGCGACGGGTCTGGGGCCAACGTCCTGACTTTC.

The genes are TRBV9 and TRBJ2-2; the D gene is possibly TRBD1 (8 bases). The CDR3 consists of 16 residues. Germline loops: CDR1 SGDLS, CDR2 YYNGEE. The germline V and J ends were trimmed by 3 bases and 9 bases, with 21 bases remaining between them. The CDR3 nucleotides read TGTGCCAGCAGCGGAAGACAGGGGAAAGCGGGAAGGGAGCTGTTTTTT. Amino acids: CASSGRQGKAGRELFF.

In the case of this clonotype: An end of the junction differs from the germline gene, which may be a read error. The chain is built from TRBV4-2 and TRBJ1-5; unclear D gene. This CDR3 comprises 13 residues. Germline CDR1 LGHNA, CDR2 YNFKEQ. The CDR3 here is CASSQEPDQPKHF. The CDR3 DNA sequence: TGTGCCAGCAGCCAGGAGCCGGATCAGCCCAAGCATTTT.

The gene calls are TRBV27 and TRBJ1-2, with D possibly TRBD1 on 5 matching bases. This CDR3 has 16 residues. Looked up from germline, CDR1 is MNHEY and CDR2 is SMNVEV (reference sequence). V was trimmed by 3 bases and J by 4 bases, leaving 18 bases between them. CDR3 protein: CASSFSASGGGYGYTF. CDR3 bases: TGTGCCAGCAGTTTCTCGGCCTCCGGGGGTGGCTATGGCTACACCTTC.

The V and J genes are TRBV27 and TRBJ2-1; TRBD2 aligns across 14 bases. Trimming cost V 5 bases and J 9 bases; bases outside gene matches: 6. Germline V gene lookup returns CDR1 MNHEY and CDR2 SMNVEV (reference sequence). This CDR3 has 15 amino acids. In nucleotides, the CDR3 is TGTGCCAGCAGTGTGGGACTAGCGGGAGTCCGTGAGCAGTTCTTC. Encoded protein: CASSVGLAGVREQFF.

V is TRBV24-1 and J is TRBJ2-2; 8 nucleotides line up with TRBD1. V shed 5 bases, J shed 5 bases, and the junction held 9 bases outside the gene matches. The CDR3 extends over 16 amino acids. Germline V gives CDR1 KGHDR, CDR2 SFDVKD. The CDR3 here is CATSASTGERTGELFF. CDR3 DNA: TGTGCCACCAGTGCCTCGACAGGGGAGAGGACCGGGGAGCTGTTTTTT.

V is TRBV7-2 and J is TRBJ1-3, with D perhaps TRBD1 (5 bases). The CDR3 extends over 17 amino acids. V was cut by 1 base and J by 4 bases, with 17 bases left in between. The germline gives CDR1 SGHTA, CDR2 FQGNSA. The CDR3 DNA reads as TGTGCCAGCAGCTTAGGTAGTCTGGGGCCGAGGGGAAACACCATATATTTT. Protein product: CASSLGSLGPRGNTIYF.

As DNA, the CDR3 is TGTGCCAGCAGTTACAGGGGTTACACTGAAGCTTTCTTT. Its translation: CASSYRGYTEAFF. V gene TRBV27 combines with J gene TRBJ1-1; 7 bases are a match to TRBD1. With V trimmed by 4 bases and J by 3 bases, 2 bases remained unmatched. The CDR3 sequence is 13 residues long. The germline gives CDR1 MNHEY, CDR2 SMNVEV (reference sequence).

On this clonotype: A much bigger clone sits one base away, suggesting this may be a read error. J is TRBJ1-4 and V is TRBV4-1; 7 bases align to TRBD1. CDR1 is MGHRA, CDR2 YSYEKL, per germline. This CDR3 region has 15 residues. CDR3 nucleotide sequence: TGCGCCGGCAGCCTCACCGACAGGGTTAATGAAAAACTGTTTTTT. Protein: CAGSLTDRVNEKLFF.

This chain uses TRBV20-1 with TRBJ2-5, with D possibly being TRBD1 (6 bases). Germline CDR1 DFQATT, CDR2 SNEGSKA (reference sequence). This CDR3 is 14 amino acids long. The V end lost 0 bases, the J end lost 5 bases, and 13 bases lay between the germline ends. The CDR3 here is CSAREGLRGETQYF. The CDR3, as DNA: TGCAGTGCTAGAGAGGGCCTAAGGGGGGAGACCCAGTACTTC.

The chain couples TRBV24-1 to TRBJ2-1; D possibly corresponds to TRBD2 (6 bases). Trimming left V 8 bases short and J 2 bases short, with 12 bases between. This CDR3 has 14 amino acids. CDR1 and CDR2 from the germline V gene are KGHDR and SFDVKD. In DNA, the CDR3 is TGTGCCACCACCCCAAGCGGGCCCTACAATGAGCAGTTCTTC. This gives the protein CATTPSGPYNEQFF.

The V and J genes are TRBV11-2 and TRBJ2-1; TRBD2 matches 14 bases. The CDR3 is 14 amino acids. Germline-derived CDR1 and CDR2 are SGHAT and FQNNGV. Trimming cost V 8 bases and J 7 bases; bases outside gene matches: 4. The CDR3 nucleotides are TGTGCCAGCCCGGGACTAGCGGGAGAAAATGAGCAGTTCTTC. Protein: CASPGLAGENEQFF.

The V call is TRBV12-3 or TRBV12-4, the J call TRBJ2-3; 13 bases map to TRBD2. CDR3 length equals 14 residues. The J segment lost 6 bases and the V segment lost 8 bases, leaving 5 bases of the junction unmatched. The CDR3 DNA follows: TGTGCCAGCCGCCAGACTAGCGGGGGGGATACGCAGTATTTT. Protein: CASRQTSGGDTQYF.